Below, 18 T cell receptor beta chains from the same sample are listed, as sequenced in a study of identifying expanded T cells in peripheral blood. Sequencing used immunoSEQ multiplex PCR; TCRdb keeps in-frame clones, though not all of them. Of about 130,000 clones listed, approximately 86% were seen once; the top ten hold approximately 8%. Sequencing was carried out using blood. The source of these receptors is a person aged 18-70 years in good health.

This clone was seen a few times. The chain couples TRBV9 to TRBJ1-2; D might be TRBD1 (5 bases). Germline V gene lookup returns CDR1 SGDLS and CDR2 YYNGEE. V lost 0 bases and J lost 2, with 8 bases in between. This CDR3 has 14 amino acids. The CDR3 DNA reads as TGTGCCAGCAGCGTAGCTAGGGGCAACTATGGCTACACCTTC. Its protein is CASSVARGNYGYTF.

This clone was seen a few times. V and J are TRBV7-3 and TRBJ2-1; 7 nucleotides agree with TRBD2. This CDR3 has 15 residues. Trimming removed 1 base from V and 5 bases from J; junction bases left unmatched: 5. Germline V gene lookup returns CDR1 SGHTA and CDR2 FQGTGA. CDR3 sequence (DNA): TGTGCCAGCAGCTTAAATAGCGGGCAAGACAATGAGCAGTTCTTC. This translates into CASSLNSGQDNEQFF. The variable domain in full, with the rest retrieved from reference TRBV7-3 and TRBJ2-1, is GAGVSQTPSNKVTEKGKYVELRCDPISGHTALYWYRQSLGQGPEFLIYFQGTGAADDSGLPNDRFFAVRPEGSVSTLKIQRTERGDSAVYLCASSLNSGQDNEQFFGPGTRLTVL.

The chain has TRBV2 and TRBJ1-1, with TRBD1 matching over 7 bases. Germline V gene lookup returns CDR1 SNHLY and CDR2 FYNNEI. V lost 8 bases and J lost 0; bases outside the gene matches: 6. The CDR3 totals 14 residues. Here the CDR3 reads CASWGDSMNTEAFF. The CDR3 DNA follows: TGTGCCAGCTGGGGGGACAGCATGAACACTGAAGCTTTCTTT. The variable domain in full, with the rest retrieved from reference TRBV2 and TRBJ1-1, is EPEVTQTPSHQVTQMGQEVILRCVPISNHLYFYWYRQILGQKVEFLVSFYNNEISEKSEIFDDQFSVERPDGSNFTLKIRSTKLEDSAMYFCASWGDSMNTEAFFGQGTRLTVV.

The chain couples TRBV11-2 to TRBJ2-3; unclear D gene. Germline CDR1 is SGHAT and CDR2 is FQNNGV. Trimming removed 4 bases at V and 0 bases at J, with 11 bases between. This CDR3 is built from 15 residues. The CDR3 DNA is TGTGCCAGCAGCTACGGATTCACTAGCACAGATACGCAGTATTTT. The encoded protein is CASSYGFTSTDTQYF.

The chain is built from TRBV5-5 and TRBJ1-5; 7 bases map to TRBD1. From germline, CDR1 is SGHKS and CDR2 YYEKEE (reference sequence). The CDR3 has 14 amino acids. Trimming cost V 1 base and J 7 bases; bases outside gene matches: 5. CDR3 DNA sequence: TGTGCCAGCAGCTTGATCCAGGGGGGCCAGCCCCAGCATTTT. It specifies CASSLIQGGQPQHF. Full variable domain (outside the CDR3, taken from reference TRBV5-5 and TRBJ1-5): DAGVTQSPTHLIKTRGQQVTLRCSPISGHKSVSWYQQVLGQGPQFIFQYYEKEERGRGNFPDRFSARQFPNYSSELNVNALLLGDSALYLCASSLIQGGQPQHFGDGTRLSIL.

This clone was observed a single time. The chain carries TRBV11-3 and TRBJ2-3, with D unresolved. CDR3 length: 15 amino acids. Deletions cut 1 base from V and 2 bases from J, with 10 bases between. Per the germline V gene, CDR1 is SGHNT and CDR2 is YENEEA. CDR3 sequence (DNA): TGTGCCAGCAGCTTAGCGGCTTGGGCCACAGATACGCAGTATTTT. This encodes CASSLAAWATDTQYF. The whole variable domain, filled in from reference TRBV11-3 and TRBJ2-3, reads EAGVVQSPRYKIIEKKQPVAFWCNPISGHNTLYWYLQNLGQGPELLIRYENEEAVDDSQLPKDRFSAERLKGVDSTLKIQPAELGDSAVYLCASSLAAWATDTQYFGPGTRLTVL.

The CDR3 DNA is TGTGCCAGCAGCTTCGAGGGTGGTTCCTACAATGAGCAGTTCTTC. The encoded protein is CASSFEGGSYNEQFF. This chain links TRBV5-8 with TRBJ2-1, with D perhaps TRBD2 (5 bases). The CDR3 extends over 15 amino acids. Per germline, CDR1 SGHTS and CDR2 YDEGEE. Trimming removed 2 bases from V and 1 base from J, with 10 bases in between.

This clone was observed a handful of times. The CDR3 region is CASSERDTGGNTIYF. Written as DNA, the CDR3 is TGTGCCAGCAGTGAACGGGATACGGGGGGAAACACCATATATTTT. The chain carries TRBV6-1 and TRBJ1-3, with D unresolved. CDR1 MNHNS and CDR2 SASEGT come from the germline V gene. V was clipped by 2 bases and J by 4 bases, with 12 bases between them. CDR3 length: 15 amino acids.

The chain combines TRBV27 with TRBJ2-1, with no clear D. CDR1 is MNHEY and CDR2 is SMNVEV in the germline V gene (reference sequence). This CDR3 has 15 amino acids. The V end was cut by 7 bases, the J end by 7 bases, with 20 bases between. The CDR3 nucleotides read TGTGCCAGCACCCGACTGTGGGCAGAACGAAATGAGCAGTTCTTC. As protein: CASTRLWAERNEQFF.

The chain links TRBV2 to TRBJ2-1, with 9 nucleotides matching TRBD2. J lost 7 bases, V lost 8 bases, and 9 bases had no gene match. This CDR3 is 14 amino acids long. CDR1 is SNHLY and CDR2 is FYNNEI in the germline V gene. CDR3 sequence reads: CASGVVAGVNEQFF. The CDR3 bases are TGTGCCAGCGGTGTGGTAGCGGGAGTTAATGAGCAGTTCTTC.

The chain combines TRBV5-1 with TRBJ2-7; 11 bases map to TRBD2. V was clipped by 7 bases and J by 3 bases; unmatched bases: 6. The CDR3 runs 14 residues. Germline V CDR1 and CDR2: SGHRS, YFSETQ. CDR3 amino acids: CASQGTSGGYEQYF. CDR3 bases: TGCGCCAGCCAGGGAACTAGCGGGGGCTACGAGCAGTACTTC.

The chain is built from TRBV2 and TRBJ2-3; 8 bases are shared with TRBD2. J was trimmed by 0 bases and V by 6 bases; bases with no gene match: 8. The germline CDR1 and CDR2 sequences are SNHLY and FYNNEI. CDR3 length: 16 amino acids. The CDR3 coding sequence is TGTGCCAGCAGGCTTACTAGCGGAACTAGCACAGATACGCAGTATTTT. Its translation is CASRLTSGTSTDTQYF.

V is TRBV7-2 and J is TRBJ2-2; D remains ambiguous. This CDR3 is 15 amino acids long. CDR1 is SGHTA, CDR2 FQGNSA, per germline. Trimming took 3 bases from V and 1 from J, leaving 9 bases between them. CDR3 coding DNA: TGTGCCAGCAGCTTTGCGGTACTGAACACCGGGGAGCTGTTTTTT. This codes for CASSFAVLNTGELFF.

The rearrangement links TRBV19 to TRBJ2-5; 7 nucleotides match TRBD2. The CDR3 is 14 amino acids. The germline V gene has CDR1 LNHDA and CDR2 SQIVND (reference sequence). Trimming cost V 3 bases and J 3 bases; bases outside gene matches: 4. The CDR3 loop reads CASSISLAEETQYF. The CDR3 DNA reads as TGTGCCAGTAGTATTTCGCTAGCGGAAGAGACCCAGTACTTC.

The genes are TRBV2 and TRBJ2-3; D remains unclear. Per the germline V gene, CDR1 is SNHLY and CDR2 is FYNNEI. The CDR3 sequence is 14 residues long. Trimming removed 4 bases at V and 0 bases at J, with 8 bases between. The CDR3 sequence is CASSGTWSTDTQYF. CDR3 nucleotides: TGTGCCAGCAGTGGGACCTGGAGCACAGATACGCAGTATTTT.

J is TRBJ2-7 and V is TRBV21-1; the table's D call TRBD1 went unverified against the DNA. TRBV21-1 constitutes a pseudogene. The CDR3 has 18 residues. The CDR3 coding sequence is TGTGCCAGCAGCAAAGCGGACGGACAGGGGGTAACCTACTACGAGCAGTACTTC. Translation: CASSKADGQGVTYYEQYF.

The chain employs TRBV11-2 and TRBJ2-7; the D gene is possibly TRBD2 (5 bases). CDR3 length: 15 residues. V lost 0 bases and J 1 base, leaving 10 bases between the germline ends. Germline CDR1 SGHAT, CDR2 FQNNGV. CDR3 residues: CASSLDVSVSYEQYF. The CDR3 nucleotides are TGTGCCAGCAGCTTAGATGTTAGCGTATCCTACGAGCAGTACTTC. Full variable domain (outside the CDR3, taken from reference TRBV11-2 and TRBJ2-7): EAGVAQSPRYKIIEKRQSVAFWCNPISGHATLYWYQQILGQGPKLLIQFQNNGVVDDSQLPKDRFSAERLKGVDSTLKIQPAKLEDSAVYLCASSLDVSVSYEQYFGPGTRLTVT.

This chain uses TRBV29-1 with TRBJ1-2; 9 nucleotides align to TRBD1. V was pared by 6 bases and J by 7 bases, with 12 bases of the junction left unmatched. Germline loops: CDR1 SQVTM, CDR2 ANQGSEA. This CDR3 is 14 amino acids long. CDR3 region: CSVLGQGRMSGYTF. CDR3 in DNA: TGCAGCGTCCTGGGACAGGGAAGAATGTCTGGCTACACCTTC.